The 20 T cell receptor beta chains reported below all come from one sample, sequenced in a study of T cell clones after liver transplantation (dated by TCRdb to about 2019). Receptors were amplified or captured by the immunoSEQ multiplex PCR assay. The table was pulled from immuneACCESS by TCRdb, which kept in-frame rearrangements only. Such tables lose some clones; where checked, under half of the loss comes from unresolved V genes, and the rest has no known cause. The sample yields tens of thousands of clones; around 70% were counted once. Of the sample, roughly 2.8% is held by the ten largest clones. The sequencing used CD4+ T cells from blood, collected at the approximately 15-month timepoint. The receptors derive from a human patient who received a liver transplant. Donor T cells from the graft may be present among the T cells after a transplant.

The V and J genes are TRBV5-1 and TRBJ2-5, with a possible D match to TRBD2 (5 bases). Trimming took off 4 bases at V and 3 bases at J, with 16 bases between the two ends. The CDR3 runs to 15 residues. Germline values: CDR1 SGHRS, CDR2 YFSETQ. The CDR3 DNA follows: TGCGCCAGCAGCGCCTTCGGGGTGGCGGAAGAGACCCAGTACTTC. It translates to CASSAFGVAEETQYF. The full variable domain, rest sourced from reference TRBV5-1 and TRBJ2-5, is KAGVTQTPRYLIKTRGQQVTLSCSPISGHRSVSWYQQTPGQGLQFLFEYFSETQRNKGNFPGRFSGRQFSNSRSEMNVSTLELGDSALYLCASSAFGVAEETQYFGPGTRLLVL.

The chain couples TRBV6-1 to TRBJ1-3, with D unclear. The CDR3 spans 14 residues. Looked up from germline, CDR1 is MNHNS and CDR2 is SASEGT. The ends were cut back, 6 bases at V and 4 bases at J, with 13 bases in the middle. The CDR3 nucleotides are TGTGCCAGCAGCCATCATAGGTTAGGAAACACCATATATTTT. It translates to CASSHHRLGNTIYF.

J is TRBJ2-3 and V is TRBV2, with D perhaps matching TRBD1 or TRBD2 (6 bases each). Germline V gene lookup returns CDR1 SNHLY and CDR2 FYNNEI. V gave up 4 bases and J gave up 4 bases, with 15 bases separating them. There are 15 residues in the CDR3. CDR3 nucleotide sequence: TGTGCCAGCAGTGTGGGAAGGGGGGTATCAGATACGCAGTATTTT. It specifies CASSVGRGVSDTQYF.

The CDR3 sequence: CASSRDSGFQYF. CDR3 nucleotide sequence: TGTGCCAGCAGCAGGGACAGTGGTTTTCAGTACTTC. This chain joins TRBV6-1 and TRBJ2-4; 7 bases are shared with TRBD1. Per the germline V gene, CDR1 is MNHNS and CDR2 is SASEGT. V shed 6 bases and J 11 bases; nucleotides not matched to a gene: 7. The CDR3 is 12 amino acids.

This rearrangement joins TRBV27 to TRBJ1-5; TRBD1 agrees at 8 bases. This CDR3 has 16 residues. The ends lost 4 bases at V and 4 bases at J; junction bases unmatched: 9. The germline V gene encodes CDR1 MNHEY and CDR2 SMNVEV (reference sequence). CDR3 in amino acids: CASSSSTGVGNQPQHF. The CDR3 DNA reads as TGTGCCAGCAGTTCATCGACAGGGGTGGGGAATCAGCCCCAGCATTTT.

The chain couples TRBV6-1 to TRBJ2-7, with D uncertain. Per the germline V gene, CDR1 is MNHNS and CDR2 is SASEGT. The CDR3 is 12 residues long. The V end was cut by 2 bases, the J end by 4 bases, with 6 bases between. CDR3 in amino acids: CASSEPTYEQYV. CDR3 DNA sequence: TGTGCCAGCAGTGAACCAACTTACGAGCAGTACGTC.

The chain joins TRBV5-6 to TRBJ2-1, with 7 bases matching TRBD1. Germline V gene lookup returns CDR1 SGHDT and CDR2 YYEEEE. Trimming took 0 bases from V and 7 from J; bases not matched to a gene: 1. The CDR3 is 13 amino acids. The CDR3 DNA is TGTGCCAGCAGCTTGGGCAGGGGGAATGAGCAGTTCTTC. The encoded protein is CASSLGRGNEQFF.

This clone has just a few counts. The J gene is TRBJ2-1, the V gene TRBV5-4; perhaps D is TRBD1 or TRBD2 (6 bases each). V was cut by 4 bases and J by 7 bases, with 15 bases left in between. Germline CDR1 reads SGHNT; CDR2 reads YYREEE (reference sequence). The CDR3 spans 14 residues. The CDR3 protein is CASSPERRGNEQFF. CDR3 nucleotide sequence: TGTGCCAGCAGCCCCGAGCGGAGGGGGAATGAGCAGTTCTTC.

This chain links TRBV2 with TRBJ1-3; unclear D gene. This CDR3 contains 14 residues. Germline V CDR1 and CDR2: SNHLY, FYNNEI. The V end was cut by 8 bases, the J end by 7 bases, with 18 bases between. CDR3 in DNA: TGTGCCAGCTTAGCGGGCCGGATGGGGAACACCATATATTTT. As protein: CASLAGRMGNTIYF.

The chain links TRBV19 to TRBJ1-1; tentative D call: TRBD1 (5 bases). This CDR3 has 19 residues. The V end lost 7 bases, the J end lost 1 base, and 28 bases lay between the germline ends. CDR1 LNHDA and CDR2 SQIVND come from the germline V gene (reference sequence). The CDR3 DNA reads as TGTGCCAGTAAGATGATTTACGGTTTGCGGGGCGAGGCGAACACTGAAGCTTTCTTT. It yields the protein CASKMIYGLRGEANTEAFF.

The chain links TRBV28 to TRBJ1-1; perhaps TRBD1 as D (6 bases). Germline CDR1 MDHEN, CDR2 SYDVKM. V lost 3 bases and J 6 bases, leaving 14 bases between the germline ends. This CDR3 has 14 residues. CDR3 residues: CASSFGGARAEAFF. The CDR3 DNA sequence: TGTGCCAGCAGTTTCGGGGGCGCGAGGGCTGAAGCTTTCTTT.

The chain links TRBV9 to TRBJ2-1; 7 bases agree with TRBD2. Germline CDR1 SGDLS, CDR2 YYNGEE. Trimming cost V 3 bases and J 3 bases; bases outside gene matches: 6. This CDR3 has 15 residues. CDR3 region: CASSGASGLYNEQFF. CDR3 coding DNA: TGTGCCAGCAGCGGAGCTAGCGGTCTCTACAATGAGCAGTTCTTC.

This chain links TRBV4-2 with TRBJ2-4; the D gene is possibly TRBD2 (5 bases). Germline V gene data show CDR1 as LGHNA and CDR2 as YNFKEQ. There are 15 residues in the CDR3. Between the trimmed V and J ends, which lost 1 base and 6 bases, there was a span of 13 bases. CDR3 region: CASSQGLRDINIQYF. Here the CDR3 DNA reads TGTGCCAGCAGCCAAGGGCTCCGGGATATAAACATTCAGTACTTC.

The gene calls are TRBV13 and TRBJ2-2; perhaps TRBD2 as D (6 bases). This CDR3 region has 16 residues. Germline V lookup: CDR1 PRHDT, CDR2 FYEKMQ (reference sequence). With 4 bases removed from V and 3 bases from J, the gap between germline ends came to 15 bases. CDR3 in DNA: TGTGCCAGCAGCTCCTCGTTTAGCGGTTACACCGGGGAGCTGTTTTTT. It codes for CASSSSFSGYTGELFF.

V is TRBV18 and J is TRBJ2-7; TRBD2 matches 8 bases. J lost 1 base, V lost 6 bases, and 8 bases had no gene match. From germline, CDR1 is KGHSH and CDR2 LQKENI. The CDR3 is made up of 15 amino acids. CDR3 DNA sequence: TGTGCCAGCTCGCGGGGGGCTAGCGGATCCTACGAGCAGTACGTC. Its translation: CASSRGASGSYEQYV.

V gene TRBV28 combines with J gene TRBJ2-3; D ambiguous. The CDR3 runs to 14 residues. Germline-derived CDR1 and CDR2 are MDHEN and SYDVKM. Trimming took off 6 bases at V and 2 bases at J, with 12 bases between the two ends. CDR3 amino acids: CASSTQTVTDTQYF. For the CDR3, the DNA is TGTGCCAGCAGCACCCAGACGGTCACAGATACGCAGTATTTT.

The genes are TRBV5-1 and TRBJ1-3; TRBD1 might be the D (6 bases). V lost 0 bases and J lost 0, with 16 bases in between. The germline gives CDR1 SGHRS, CDR2 YFSETQ. The CDR3 loop spans 18 amino acids. The DNA for the CDR3 is TGCGCCAGCAGCTTGGCTCCTGGACAGACGCTCTCTGGAAACACCATATATTTT. This sequence encodes CASSLAPGQTLSGNTIYF.

The chain joins TRBV15 to TRBJ1-5; no definite D call. Deletions cut 0 bases from V and 2 bases from J, with 14 bases between. This CDR3 contains 17 residues. The germline V gene encodes CDR1 LNHNV and CDR2 YYDKDF (reference sequence). The CDR3 protein is CATSRDYRVMGNQPQHF. DNA for the CDR3: TGTGCCACCAGCAGAGATTACAGAGTTATGGGCAATCAGCCCCAGCATTTT.

The rearrangement uses TRBV10-1 and TRBJ1-2; no clear D. The CDR3 is made up of 13 amino acids. Germline V CDR1 and CDR2: WNHNN, SYGVQD (reference sequence). Between the trimmed V and J ends, which lost 2 bases and 1 base, there was a span of 5 bases. The CDR3 sequence is CASSEGFNYGYTF. The CDR3 DNA follows: TGCGCCAGCAGTGAGGGATTTAACTATGGCTACACCTTC.

The CDR3 DNA is TGTGCCAGTAGTTATTTAGCGGGGGGGTACAATGAGCAGTTCTTC. Translated: CASSYLAGGYNEQFF. V and J are TRBV19 and TRBJ2-1, with TRBD2 matching 11 bases. Germline lookup yields CDR1 LNHDA and CDR2 SQIVND (reference sequence). The CDR3 runs 15 residues. V trimming: 5 bases; J trimming: 4 bases; junction bases outside the gene matches: 4.